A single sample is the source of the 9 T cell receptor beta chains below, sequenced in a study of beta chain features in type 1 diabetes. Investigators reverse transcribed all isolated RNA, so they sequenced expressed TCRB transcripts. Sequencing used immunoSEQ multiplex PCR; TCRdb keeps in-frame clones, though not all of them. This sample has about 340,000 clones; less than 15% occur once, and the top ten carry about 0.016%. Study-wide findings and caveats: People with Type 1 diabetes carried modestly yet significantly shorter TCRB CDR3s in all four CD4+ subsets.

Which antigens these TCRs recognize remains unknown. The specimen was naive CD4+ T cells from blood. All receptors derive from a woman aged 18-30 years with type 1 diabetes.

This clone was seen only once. This chain's CDR3 is CASSPYWTSGSGETQYF. The CDR3 DNA is TGTGCCAGCAGTCCTTACTGGACTAGCGGGAGCGGAGAGACCCAGTACTTC. The chain has TRBV27 and TRBJ2-5, with TRBD2 identical over 13 bases. CDR3 length: 17 amino acids. Germline lookup yields CDR1 MNHEY and CDR2 SMNVEV (reference sequence). J gave up 4 bases and V 5 bases, and 10 bases lay outside the gene matches.

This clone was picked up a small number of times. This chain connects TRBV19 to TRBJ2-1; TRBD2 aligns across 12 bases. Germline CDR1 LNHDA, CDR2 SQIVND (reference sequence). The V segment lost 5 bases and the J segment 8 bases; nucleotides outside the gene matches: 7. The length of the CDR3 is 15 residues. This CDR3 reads CASSPGLAGTDEQFF. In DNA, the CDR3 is TGTGCCAGTAGTCCCGGACTAGCGGGAACGGATGAGCAGTTCTTC.

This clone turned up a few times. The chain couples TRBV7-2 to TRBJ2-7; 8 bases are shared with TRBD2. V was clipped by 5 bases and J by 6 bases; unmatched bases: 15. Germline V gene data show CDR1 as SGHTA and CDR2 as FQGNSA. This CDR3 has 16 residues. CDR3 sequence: CASSPWTSPDPREQYF. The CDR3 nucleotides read TGTGCCAGCAGCCCCTGGACTAGCCCGGATCCCCGCGAGCAGTACTTC.

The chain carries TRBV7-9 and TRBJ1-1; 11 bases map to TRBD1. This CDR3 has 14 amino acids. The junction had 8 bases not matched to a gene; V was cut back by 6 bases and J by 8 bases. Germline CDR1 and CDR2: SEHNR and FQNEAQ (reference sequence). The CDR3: CASRLEWDRGEAFF. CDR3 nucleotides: TGTGCCAGCAGACTAGAGTGGGACAGGGGGGAAGCTTTCTTT.

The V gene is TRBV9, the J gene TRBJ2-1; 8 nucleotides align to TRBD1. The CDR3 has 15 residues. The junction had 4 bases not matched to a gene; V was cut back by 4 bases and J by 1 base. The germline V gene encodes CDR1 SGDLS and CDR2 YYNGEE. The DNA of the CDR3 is TGTGCCAGCAGCTCGACAGGGGCATCCTACAATGAGCAGTTCTTC. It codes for CASSSTGASYNEQFF.

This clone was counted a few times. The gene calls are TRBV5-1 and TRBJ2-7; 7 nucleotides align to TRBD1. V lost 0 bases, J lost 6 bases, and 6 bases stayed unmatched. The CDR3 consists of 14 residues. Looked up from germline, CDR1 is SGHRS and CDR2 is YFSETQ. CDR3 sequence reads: CASSLVTGSLEQYF. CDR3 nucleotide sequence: TGCGCCAGCAGCTTGGTGACAGGGTCCCTCGAGCAGTACTTC.

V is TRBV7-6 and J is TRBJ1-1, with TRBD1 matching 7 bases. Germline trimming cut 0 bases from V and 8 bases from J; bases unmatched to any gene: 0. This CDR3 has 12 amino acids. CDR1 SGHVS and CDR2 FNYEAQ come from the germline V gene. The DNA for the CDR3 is TGTGCCAGCAGCTTAGCGACAGGGGAAGCTTTCTTT. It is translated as CASSLATGEAFF.

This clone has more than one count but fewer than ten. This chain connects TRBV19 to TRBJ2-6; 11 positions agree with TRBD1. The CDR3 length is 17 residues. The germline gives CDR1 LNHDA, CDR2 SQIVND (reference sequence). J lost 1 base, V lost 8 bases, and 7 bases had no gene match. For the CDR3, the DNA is TGTGCCAGTGAGGAGGGGACAGGGGGTTCTGGGGCCAACGTCCTGACTTTC. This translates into CASEEGTGGSGANVLTF.

The CDR3 sequence is CASSSPGTSGSGFF. In nucleotides, the CDR3 is TGTGCCAGCAGCTCCCCGGGGACTAGCGGGAGTGGTTTCTTC. The chain carries TRBV7-2 and TRBJ2-1, with 14 bases lining up with TRBD2. Germline loops: CDR1 SGHTA, CDR2 FQGNSA. The CDR3 runs to 14 residues. Losses at the gene ends were 4 bases for V and 16 bases for J; bases not matched to a gene: 9.